These 16 T cell receptor beta chains were all obtained from the same sample, sequenced in a study of metastatic and nonmetastatic thyroid tumors. TCRdb used MiXCR to call clones anew from the PCR reads. The sample carries about 69,000 clones, approximately 14% recorded once. There were no patients who had received any treatment before thyroid surgery. Source material: blood. These receptors were taken from a male donor with papillary thyroid cancer or a benign thyroid nodule (not recorded which). Some clones in this sample may be carry-over from other donors' samples.

This clone was counted many times. This specimen includes other DNA sequences encoding the same CDR3. The chain is built from TRBV5-5 and TRBJ2-5; no reliable D call. The CDR3 length is 11 residues. V lost 5 bases and J 1 base, leaving 3 bases between the germline ends. Germline lookup yields CDR1 SGHKS and CDR2 YYEKEE (reference sequence). CDR3 DNA: TGTGCCAGCAGTCCCCAAGAGACCCAGTACTTC. It translates to CASSPQETQYF.

This clone was seen ten or more times. The chain uses TRBV4-3 and TRBJ2-7; D is possibly TRBD1 (7 bases). Trimming left V 0 bases short and J 4 bases short, with 13 bases between. The CDR3 is 15 residues long. From germline, CDR1 is LGHNA and CDR2 YSLEER. The CDR3 is CASSQDWQGGYEQYF. CDR3 nucleotide sequence: TGCGCCAGCAGCCAAGACTGGCAGGGGGGATACGAGCAGTACTTC.

This clone has just a few counts. This CDR3 is missing its conserved last phenylalanine or tryptophan, likely due to a read error. This chain links TRBV28 with TRBJ1-4, with unresolved D. The V end was cut by 6 bases, the J end by 8 bases, with 13 bases between. CDR1 and CDR2 from the germline V gene are MDHEN and SYDVKM. CDR3 length: 13 residues. The CDR3 DNA reads as TGTGCCAGCAGAGAAATTGGTGGCGAAAAACTGTTTTCT. Amino acids: CASREIGGEKLFS.

As to this clone: The germline gene is not matched at one end of the junction; a read error may be the cause. The sample has other DNA sequences that encode this CDR3 too. This sequence joins TRBV7-2 and TRBJ1-2; the match to TRBD1 covers 8 bases. The germline V gene encodes CDR1 SGHTA and CDR2 FQGNSA. CDR3 size: 14 residues. CDR3 coding DNA: TGTGCCAGCAGCCCAGGGGGCGGGGGCGGTGGCTACACCTTT. It yields the protein CASSPGGGGGGYTF.

This clone was observed many times. This chain uses TRBV15 with TRBJ2-1, with 11 bases identical to TRBD2. CDR1 is LNHNV and CDR2 is YYDKDF in the germline V gene (reference sequence). J lost 0 bases, V lost 0 bases, and 10 bases had no gene match. The CDR3 spans 20 residues. CDR3 region: CATSRDLGGGTSGSYNEQFF. DNA for the CDR3: TGTGCCACCAGCAGAGATCTCGGGGGGGGGACTAGCGGCTCCTACAATGAGCAGTTCTTC.

This clone was recorded a few times. V is TRBV6-1 and J is TRBJ1-4; 10 bases line up with TRBD1. J gave up 5 bases and V 5 bases, and 2 bases lay outside the gene matches. CDR1 and CDR2 (germline): MNHNS, SASEGT. The CDR3 totals 14 residues. CDR3 coding DNA: TGTGCCAGCAGTCCGGACAGGGGGAATGAAAAACTGTTTTTT. Its translation is CASSPDRGNEKLFF.

The V gene is TRBV20-1, the J gene TRBJ1-2; D remains ambiguous. The CDR3 loop spans 15 amino acids. CDR1 and CDR2 from the germline V gene are DFQATT and SNEGSKA (reference sequence). The V and J ends lost 4 bases and 4 bases respectively, with 19 bases between them. CDR3 loop: CSAMTAVGQIYGYTF. Here the CDR3 DNA reads TGCAGTGCTATGACCGCCGTGGGTCAGATCTATGGCTACACCTTC.

This clone has ten or more counts. This chain uses TRBV27 with TRBJ1-2; 7 bases line up with TRBD1. This CDR3 has 15 residues. Germline loops: CDR1 MNHEY, CDR2 SMNVEV (reference sequence). V shed 3 bases and J 2 bases; nucleotides not matched to a gene: 6. CDR3: CASSFTGASNYGYTF. The CDR3 DNA follows: TGTGCCAGCAGTTTCACAGGGGCCTCCAACTATGGCTACACCTTC.

To note about this clone: Given a much more abundant clone one base away, this may be a read error. This sequence joins TRBV4-1 and TRBJ2-2; D gene ambiguous. From germline, CDR1 is MGHRA and CDR2 YSYEKL. The CDR3 runs to 16 residues. Between the trimmed V and J ends, which lost 0 bases and 6 bases, there was a span of 14 bases. Written as DNA, the CDR3 is TGCGCCAGCAGCCAAGATTCTCTAACTTCGGCCGGGGAGCTGTTTTTT. Translating it yields CASSQDSLTSAGELFF.

This clone was picked up many times. The chain employs TRBV12-3 or TRBV12-4 and TRBJ2-2, with D possibly being TRBD1 (5 bases). Trimming stripped 3 bases from V and 2 bases from J, with 10 bases between. CDR3 size: 15 residues. The DNA of the CDR3 is TGTGCCAGCAGTTTGGGGCAGCCCAACACCGGGGAGCTGTTTTTT. As protein: CASSLGQPNTGELFF.

A note on this clone: Mismatch with germline at one junction end may stem from a read error. The gene calls are TRBV9 and TRBJ2-1; no clear D. Germline CDR1 reads SGDLS; CDR2 reads YYNGEE. The CDR3 runs to 14 residues. The CDR3 is CASIVAAPHNEQFF. CDR3 bases: TGTGCCAGCATCGTAGCCGCCCCCCACAATGAGCAGTTCTTC.

This clone was recorded at least ten times. V is TRBV7-2 and J is TRBJ2-2; D unclear. Germline V gene data show CDR1 as SGHTA and CDR2 as FQGNSA. There are 14 residues in the CDR3. Trimming pared 0 bases from V and 1 base from J, leaving 3 bases between. CDR3 amino acids: CASSLAVNTGELFF. In nucleotides, the CDR3 is TGTGCCAGCAGCTTAGCGGTGAACACCGGGGAGCTGTTTTTT.

Ten or more counts support this clone. J is TRBJ1-2 and V is TRBV13, with D possibly TRBD1 on 5 matching bases. Germline V gene data show CDR1 as PRHDT and CDR2 as FYEKMQ (reference sequence). The CDR3 contains 15 residues. V was shortened by 5 bases and J by 4 bases, with 17 bases between the two germline ends. CDR3 DNA: TGTGCCAGCAGCCCCATCCGAGACAGCTCCTATGGCTACACCTTC. Encoded protein: CASSPIRDSSYGYTF.

The table lists this clone with many counts. V gene TRBV4-3 combines with J gene TRBJ2-1; no firm D call. V was pared by 5 bases and J by 4 bases, with 9 bases between. CDR3 length: 13 residues. Looked up from germline, CDR1 is LGHNA and CDR2 is YSLEER. The CDR3 region is CASSEGLYNEQFF. The DNA for the CDR3 is TGCGCCAGCAGCGAAGGATTGTACAATGAGCAGTTCTTC.

The genes are TRBV18 and TRBJ1-6; TRBD1 aligns across 10 bases. Germline CDR1 reads KGHSH; CDR2 reads LQKENI. V dropped 3 bases and J dropped 10; count of bases not matched to a gene: 9. The CDR3 length is 16 residues. Here the CDR3 reads CASSPTGTGEWSPLHF. CDR3 nucleotide sequence: TGTGCCAGCTCACCTACCGGGACAGGGGAGTGGTCACCCCTCCACTTT. The full variable domain, completed using reference TRBV18 and TRBJ1-6, is NAGVMQNPRHLVRRRGQEARLRCSPMKGHSHVYWYRQLPEEGLKFMVYLQKENIIDESGMPKERFSAEFPKEGPSILRIQQVVRGDSAAYFCASSPTGTGEWSPLHFGNGTRLTVT.

This clone occurred many times. The V call is TRBV6-2 or TRBV6-3, the J call TRBJ2-2; D may be TRBD1 (6 bases). V lost 4 bases and J 5 bases, leaving 17 bases between the germline ends. The CDR3 totals 16 residues. Germline CDR1 and CDR2: MNHEY and SVGEGT. The CDR3 DNA is TGTGCCAGCAGTTTTTGGGGGCTTAGTTATACCGGGGAGCTGTTTTTT. Protein sequence: CASSFWGLSYTGELFF.